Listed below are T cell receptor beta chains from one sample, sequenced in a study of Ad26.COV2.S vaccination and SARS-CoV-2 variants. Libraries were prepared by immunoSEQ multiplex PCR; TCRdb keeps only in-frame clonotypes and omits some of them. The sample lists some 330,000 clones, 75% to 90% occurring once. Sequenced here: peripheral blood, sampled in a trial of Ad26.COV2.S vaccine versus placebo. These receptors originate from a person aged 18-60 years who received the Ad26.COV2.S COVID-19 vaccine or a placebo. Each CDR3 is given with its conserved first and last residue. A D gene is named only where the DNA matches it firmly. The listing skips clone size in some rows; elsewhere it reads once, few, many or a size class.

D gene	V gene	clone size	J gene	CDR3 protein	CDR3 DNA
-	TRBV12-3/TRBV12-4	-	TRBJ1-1	CASSYRENTEAFF	TGTGCCAGCAGTTACCGTGAGAACACTGAAGCTTTCTTT
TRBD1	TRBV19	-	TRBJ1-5	CASMGQGGLWSNQPQHF	TGTGCCAGTATGGGACAGGGAGGCCTCTGGAGCAATCAGCCCCAGCATTTT
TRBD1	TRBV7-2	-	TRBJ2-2	CASSSYRGRNTGELFF	TGTGCCAGCAGCTCATACAGGGGACGAAACACCGGGGAGCTGTTTTTT
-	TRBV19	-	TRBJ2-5	CASSMMAGDQETQYF	TGTGCCAGTAGTATGATGGCAGGAGACCAAGAGACCCAGTACTTC
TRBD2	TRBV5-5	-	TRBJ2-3	CASSLGTSGGAGTDTQYF	TGTGCCAGCAGCCTCGGGACTAGCGGGGGGGCCGGGACAGATACGCAGTATTTT
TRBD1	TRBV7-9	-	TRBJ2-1	CASSSLKVGDSNEQFF	TGTGCCAGCAGCTCGTTAAAGGTTGGGGACAGCAATGAGCAGTTCTTC
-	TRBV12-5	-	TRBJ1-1	CASGVMNEAFF	TGTGCTAGTGGGGTTATGAATGAAGCTTTCTTT
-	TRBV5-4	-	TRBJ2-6	CASSLGGVGANVLTF	TGTGCCAGCAGCTTGGGTGGTGTTGGGGCCAACGTCCTGACTTTC
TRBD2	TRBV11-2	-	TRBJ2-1	CASSLQAGGPEGQFF	TGTGCCAGCAGCCTTCAAGCGGGAGGGCCTGAAGGGCAGTTCTTC
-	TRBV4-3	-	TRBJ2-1	CASSQEWKGSNHNEQFF	TGCGCCAGCAGCCAAGAATGGAAGGGATCGAACCACAATGAGCAGTTCTTC
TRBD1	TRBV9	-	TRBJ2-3	CASSSRGSGTATDTQYF	TGTGCCAGCAGCTCTAGGGGTAGTGGGACAGCTACAGATACGCAGTATTTT
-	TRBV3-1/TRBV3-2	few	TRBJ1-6	CASSYSLQNPNSPLHF	TGTGCCAGCAGCTATAGCCTCCAGAACCCAAATTCACCCCTCCACTTT
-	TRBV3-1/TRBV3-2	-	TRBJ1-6	CASGDPLHF	TGTGCCAGCGGGGACCCCCTCCACTTT
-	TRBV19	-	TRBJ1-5	CASRKQGSGNQPQHF	TGTGCCAGTAGAAAACAGGGATCGGGCAATCAGCCCCAGCATTTT
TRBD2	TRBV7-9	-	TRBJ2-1	CASSFGTSGEQFF	TGTGCCAGCAGCTTTGGCACTAGCGGTGAGCAGTTCTTC
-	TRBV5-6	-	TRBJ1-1	CASSFESTEAFF	TGTGCCAGCAGCTTCGAGAGCACTGAAGCTTTCTTT
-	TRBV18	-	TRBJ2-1	CASSPREEGRQFF	TGTGCCAGCTCACCTCGAGAAGAAGGGAGGCAGTTCTTC
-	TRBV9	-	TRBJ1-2	CASSVGGTGRYGYTF	TGTGCCAGCAGCGTAGGGGGAACAGGGCGCTATGGCTACACCTTC
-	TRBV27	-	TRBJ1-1	CASSLLVGAGAEAFF	TGTGCCAGCAGTTTATTAGTAGGGGCAGGTGCCGAAGCTTTCTTT
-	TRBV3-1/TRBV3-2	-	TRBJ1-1	CASSRKGSQNTEAFF	TGTGCCAGCAGCAGAAAGGGAAGCCAGAACACTGAAGCTTTCTTT
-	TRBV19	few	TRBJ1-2	CASSRAGANYGYTF	TGTGCCAGTAGTAGGGCCGGAGCTAACTATGGCTACACCTTC
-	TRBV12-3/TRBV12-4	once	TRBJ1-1	CASSAKGEAFF	TGTGCCAGCAGTGCCAAGGGTGAAGCTTTCTTT
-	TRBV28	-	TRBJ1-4	CASSLDTPRANEKLFF	TGTGCCAGCAGTTTAGACACCCCAAGGGCTAATGAAAAACTGTTTTTT
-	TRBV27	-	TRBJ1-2	CASSSILTGGFIYGYTF	TGTGCCAGCAGTTCCATTCTAACCGGGGGGTTTATCTATGGCTACACCTTC
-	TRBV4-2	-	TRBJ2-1	CASSQALVWEQFF	TGTGCCAGCAGCCAAGCACTAGTCTGGGAGCAGTTCTTC
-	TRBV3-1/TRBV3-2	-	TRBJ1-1	CASSHRPFLNTEAFF	TGTGCCAGCAGCCACAGGCCCTTCTTGAACACTGAAGCTTTCTTT
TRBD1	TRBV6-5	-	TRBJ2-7	CASKQGHSYEQYF	TGTGCCAGCAAACAGGGGCACTCCTACGAGCAGTACTTC
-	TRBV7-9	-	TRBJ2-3	CASSPPVYTDTQYF	TGTGCCAGCAGCCCCCCCGTTTACACAGATACGCAGTATTTT
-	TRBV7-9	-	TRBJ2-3	CAAGGLAGVGTDTQYF	TGTGCCGCAGGGGGCTTGGCGGGAGTGGGAACAGATACGCAGTATTTT
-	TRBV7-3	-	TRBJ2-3	CASSPGGDTQYF	TGTGCCAGCAGCCCCGGGGGAGATACGCAGTATTTT
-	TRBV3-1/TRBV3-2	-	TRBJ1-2	CASSLGAADYGYTF	TGTGCCAGCAGCCTCGGCGCGGCGGACTATGGCTACACCTTC
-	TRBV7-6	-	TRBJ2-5	CASSASTSPMTGRIETQYF	TGTGCCAGCAGCGCATCGACTAGCCCGATGACAGGGAGGATAGAGACCCAGTACTTC
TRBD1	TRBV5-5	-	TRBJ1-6	CASRGQDYSPLHF	TGTGCCAGCAGAGGACAGGATTATTCACCCCTCCACTTT
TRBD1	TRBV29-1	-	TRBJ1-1	CSVEDPGGLLAFF	TGCAGCGTTGAAGACCCAGGGGGGCTACTAGCTTTCTTT
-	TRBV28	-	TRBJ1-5	CASSLRGALTGYSNQPQHF	TGTGCCAGCAGTTTGCGGGGGGCGCTGACGGGTTATAGCAATCAGCCCCAGCATTTT
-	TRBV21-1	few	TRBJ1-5	CASSKGGTPRLGPQHF	TGTGCCAGCAGCAAAGGGGGGACGCCCAGATTGGGCCCCCAGCATTTT
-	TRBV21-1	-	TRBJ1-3	CATRGRLGQEERNTIYF	TGTGCCACCAGGGGGCGACTGGGACAGGAGGAACGAAACACCATATATTTT
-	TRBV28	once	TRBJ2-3	CASRERDSTDTQYF	TGTGCCAGCAGGGAAAGGGATAGCACAGATACGCAGTATTTT
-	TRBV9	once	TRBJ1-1	CASSTTGGSNTEAFF	TGTGCCAGCAGCACAACGGGCGGGTCGAACACTGAAGCTTTCTTT
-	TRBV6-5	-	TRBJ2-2	CASSYDEETGELFF	TGTGCCAGCAGTTACGACGAGGAAACCGGGGAGCTGTTTTTT
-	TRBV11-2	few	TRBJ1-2	CASSLGLGPFYGYTF	TGTGCCAGCAGCTTAGGGTTGGGGCCGTTCTATGGCTACACCTTC
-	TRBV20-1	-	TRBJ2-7	CSAPGNYEQYF	TGCAGTGCGCCGGGGAACTACGAGCAGTACTTC
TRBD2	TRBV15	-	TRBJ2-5	CATSRLAGETQYF	TGTGCCACCAGCAGACTAGCGGGAGAGACCCAGTACTTC
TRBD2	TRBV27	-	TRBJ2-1	CASSSLGLAGNEQFF	TGTGCCAGCAGTTCACTTGGACTAGCGGGAAATGAGCAGTTCTTC
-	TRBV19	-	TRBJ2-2	CASSIVGGSGELFF	TGTGCCAGTAGTATAGTAGGGGGATCCGGGGAGCTGTTTTTT
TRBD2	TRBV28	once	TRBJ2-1	CASLGTSGSNEQFF	TGTGCCAGCCTCGGGACTAGCGGATCCAATGAGCAGTTCTTC
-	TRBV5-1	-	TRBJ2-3	CASSSRVMGADTQYF	TGCGCCAGCAGCTCTCGAGTAATGGGGGCAGATACGCAGTATTTT
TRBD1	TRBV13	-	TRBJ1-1	CASSARDRVNTEAFF	TGTGCCAGCAGCGCCCGGGACAGGGTTAACACTGAAGCTTTCTTT
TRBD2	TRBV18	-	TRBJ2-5	CASSPLAGQTQYF	TGTGCCAGCTCACCCCTAGCGGGGCAGACCCAGTACTTC
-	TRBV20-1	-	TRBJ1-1	CSARGDREAFF	TGCAGTGCTAGAGGAGACAGAGAAGCTTTCTTT
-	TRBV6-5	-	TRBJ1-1	CASSYDRPNTEAFF	TGTGCCAGCAGTTACGACAGACCGAACACTGAAGCTTTCTTT
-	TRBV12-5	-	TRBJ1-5	CASGRDLGEAGRQPQHF	TGTGCTAGTGGTCGGGACCTCGGGGAGGCAGGTCGGCAGCCCCAGCATTTT
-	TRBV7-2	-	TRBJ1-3	CASSLDRMGNTIYF	TGTGCCAGCAGCTTGGACAGAATGGGAAACACCATATATTTT
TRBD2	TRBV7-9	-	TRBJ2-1	CASSTGTSNEQFF	TGTGCCAGCAGCACCGGGACTAGCAATGAGCAGTTCTTC